This T cell receptor beta chain was observed in a study of CD8 T cells in ankylosing spondylitis. TCRdb independently ran MiXCR on the 5' RACE reads; one entry per CDR3 protein. This sample yields around 250,000 distinct CDR3 sequences, of which about 30% are seen a single time; around 4.4% belongs to the top ten. The CDR3 covers 13 residues. The V gene lost 4 bases and the J gene lost 4 bases, with 11 bases spanning the gap. The clonotype originates from a male donor with ankylosing spondylitis or in good health (not recorded which). The sequenced material came from blood, either unsorted or a sorted T cell fraction (not recorded which). The chain is built from TRBV12-3 or TRBV12-4 and TRBJ2-7; possibly TRBD1 or TRBD2 for D (6 bases each). CDR3 protein: CASSSTGRYEQYF. The CDR3 nucleotides read TGTGCCAGCAGTTCTACAGGGAGGTACGAGCAGTACTTC.